This note documents a single TCR beta chain sequence. The sample belongs to a study of cytomegalovirus exposure and HLA in healthy donors. With V trimmed by 1 base and J by 0 bases, 7 bases remained unmatched. Germline CDR1 reads SGHAT; CDR2 reads FQNNGV. The CDR3 covers 18 residues. Some clones are missing from TCRdb's copy, which holds only in-frame ones; the method was immunoSEQ multiplex PCR. Of 130,000 to 150,000 clones in the sample, roughly 87% were seen once. The chain carries TRBV11-2 and TRBJ2-4, with 9 bases aligning to TRBD2. Sequenced: PBMCs. The sequence was obtained from a young man in good health and CMV-seropositive. The CDR3 DNA sequence: TGTGCCAGCAGCTTAGCGCGGCTAGCGGGGTTAGCCAAAAACATTCAGTACTTC. Its protein is CASSLARLAGLAKNIQYF.